This T cell receptor beta chain was recovered during a study of T cell repertoires in cytomegalovirus infection. Study-level results: Dominating the ex vivo response were TCR beta clonotypes that were CMV-specific and HLA-C-restricted.

MiXCR was run by TCRdb on the reads, yielding one entry per CDR3 protein. The sample contains around 78,000 distinct CDR3 sequences, roughly a quarter of which appear only once. Germline lookup yields CDR1 LGHNA and CDR2 YSLEER. V was clipped by 4 bases and J by 2 bases; unmatched bases: 7. The CDR3 loop spans 16 amino acids. This clonotype has only a few counts. Its antigen is as yet unknown. This clonotype originated in a human donor in good health (CMV status not recorded). Some clones in this sample may be carry-over from other donors' samples. Sequencing was performed on CD8+ T cells from cultured PBMCs, taken from culture after CMV antigen stimulation. The chain is built from TRBV4-3 and TRBJ2-1; 8 bases match TRBD2. The DNA for the CDR3 is TGCGCCAGCAGCCCGGATTCGGGGGGGGCCTACAATGAGCAGTTCTTC. Translated: CASSPDSGGAYNEQFF.